This TCR beta chain was obtained from a study of chemoradiotherapy in HPV16-positive cancers. A word on this clone: What it binds is not known.

Generated by immunoSEQ multiplex PCR, the TCRdb table keeps only in-frame clones and is missing some. Here the sample spans 30,000 to 35,000 clones, roughly nine tenths being singletons. The ends were cut back, 0 bases at V and 5 bases at J, with 11 bases in the middle. Germline CDR1 MNHEY, CDR2 SVGAGI. The CDR3 contains 15 residues. Over chemoradiotherapy, repertoires were sampled more than once. Study-level findings and limits: Functional assays defining HPV-specific T cells used only a couple of HPV16-positive patients. In HPV16-positive patients, HPV-responsive T-cell expansion tracked better recurrence-free survival. Candidate HPV-specific clones and E7-related TCR motifs grew in tumor during treatment.

The sequenced sample was blood, obtained from a patient who underwent chemoradiotherapy. The chain has TRBV6-5 and TRBJ1-5; unclear D gene. The receptor comes from a human donor with HPV-associated anogenital cancer. The CDR3 region is CASSYSGSYHQPQHF. Here the CDR3 DNA reads TGTGCCAGCAGTTACTCAGGCTCTTACCATCAGCCCCAGCATTTT.